What follows are 27 T cell receptor beta chains derived from one specimen sequenced in a study of blood T cell repertoires in COVID-19. This table comes from immunoSEQ multiplex PCR, and its TCRdb copy is limited to in-frame clones, with some not included. The repertoire consists of more than 95,000 clones, with 81% occurring once and the leading ten covering over 35%. The material sequenced was peripheral blood. The receptors here all came from a man older than 75 with acute or convalescent COVID-19.

This chain links TRBV19 with TRBJ2-3, with 10 bases fitting TRBD1. Germline V gene sequence: CDR1 LNHDA, CDR2 SQIVND (reference sequence). V was clipped by 6 bases and J by 1 base; unmatched bases: 7. The CDR3 length is 16 residues. The CDR3 loop reads CASRLGQGVRTDTQYF. The CDR3 nucleotides are TGTGCCAGTAGATTAGGACAGGGGGTGCGCACAGATACGCAGTATTTT.

V usage is TRBV6-5 and J usage is TRBJ1-2; the D is unclear. V was pared by 0 bases and J by 7 bases, with 9 bases between. The CDR3 totals 13 residues. Germline V gene lookup returns CDR1 MNHEY and CDR2 SVGAGI. The CDR3, as DNA: TGTGCCAGCAGTTACTCGAAAGCCCGTGGCTACACCTTC. Translation gives CASSYSKARGYTF.

This chain connects TRBV28 to TRBJ1-1, with 8 bases identical to TRBD1. The CDR3 contains 17 residues. The V gene's germline CDR1 is MDHEN and CDR2 SYDVKM. J gave up 1 base and V 0 bases, and 7 bases lay outside the gene matches. The CDR3 loop reads CASSLWGTGPANTEAFF. In DNA form, the CDR3 reads TGTGCCAGCAGTTTATGGGGGACAGGTCCGGCGAACACTGAAGCTTTCTTT. Together with reference TRBV28 and TRBJ1-1, the CDR3 gives the full variable domain: DVKVTQSSRYLVKRTGEKVFLECVQDMDHENMFWYRQDPGLGLRLIYFSYDVKMKEKGDIPEGYSVSREKKERFSLILESASTNQTSMYLCASSLWGTGPANTEAFFGQGTRLTVV.

This clone occurred a few times. The chain is built from TRBV28 and TRBJ2-3; no clear D gene. The CDR3 totals 15 residues. Trimming took 1 base from V and 3 from J, leaving 11 bases between them. CDR1 and CDR2 from the germline V gene are MDHEN and SYDVKM. This chain's CDR3 is CASSLSLAFTDTQYF. DNA of the CDR3: TGTGCCAGCAGTTTATCGTTAGCTTTTACAGATACGCAGTATTTT. Full variable domain (rest looked up from reference TRBV28 and TRBJ2-3): DVKVTQSSRYLVKRTGEKVFLECVQDMDHENMFWYRQDPGLGLRLIYFSYDVKMKEKGDIPEGYSVSREKKERFSLILESASTNQTSMYLCASSLSLAFTDTQYFGPGTRLTVL.

The chain carries TRBV5-6 and TRBJ2-1, with TRBD2 identical over 11 bases. CDR1 and CDR2 (germline): SGHDT, YYEEEE. The trim removed 6 bases at V and 4 bases at J, leaving 9 bases unmatched. The CDR3 loop spans 16 amino acids. Written as DNA, the CDR3 is TGTGCCAGCAAACCCGACGGGACTAGCGGATACAATGAGCAGTTCTTC. Amino acid sequence: CASKPDGTSGYNEQFF.

V usage is TRBV18 and J usage is TRBJ2-4; 9 positions match TRBD1. CDR1 is KGHSH, CDR2 LQKENI, per germline. The CDR3 contains 15 residues. V shed 6 bases, J shed 2 bases, and the junction held 5 bases outside the gene matches. The CDR3 bases are TGTGCCAGCTCCGACCACAGGGGGCCCAAAAACATTCAGTACTTC. It yields the protein CASSDHRGPKNIQYF.

The rearrangement uses TRBV5-1 and TRBJ1-6, with D perhaps TRBD1 (6 bases). CDR3 length equals 15 residues. Germline CDR1 SGHRS, CDR2 YFSETQ. V lost 0 bases, J lost 8 bases, and 12 bases lay in between. The DNA for the CDR3 is TGCGCCAGCAGCTTGGTTACAGGGACGGATTCACCCCTCCACTTT. As protein: CASSLVTGTDSPLHF.

This sequence joins TRBV6-2 or TRBV6-3 and TRBJ1-3, with 7 bases matching TRBD1. The CDR3 consists of 14 residues. Germline lookup yields CDR1 MNHEY and CDR2 SVGEGT. V trimming: 2 bases; J trimming: 7 bases; junction bases outside the gene matches: 5. The CDR3 loop reads CASSYPGDSNTIYF. As DNA, the CDR3 is TGTGCCAGCAGTTACCCCGGGGACAGCAACACCATATATTTT.

The CDR3 DNA is TGTGCCAGCAGTTTACCCCAACAGGCCTCCGGGGAGCTGTTTTTT. Encoded protein: CASSLPQQASGELFF. V gene TRBV27 combines with J gene TRBJ2-2; maybe TRBD1 (5 bases). CDR1 and CDR2 (germline): MNHEY, SMNVEV (reference sequence). Trimming shortened V by 2 bases and J by 6 bases, and 13 bases separated the two germline ends. This CDR3 is built from 15 residues.

The sample holds a few counts of this clone. The J gene is TRBJ2-2, the V gene TRBV18, with D maybe TRBD1 (5 bases). V lost 3 bases and J lost 2, with 13 bases in between. The CDR3 runs 16 residues. Germline V gene data show CDR1 as KGHSH and CDR2 as LQKENI. CDR3 sequence: CASSPSQGLNTGELFF. The CDR3 DNA is TGTGCCAGCTCACCGTCTCAGGGTTTAAACACCGGGGAGCTGTTTTTT.

This chain joins TRBV5-1 and TRBJ2-5; 9 bases are a match to TRBD1. The trim removed 0 bases at V and 2 bases at J, leaving 2 bases unmatched. The germline V gene encodes CDR1 SGHRS and CDR2 YFSETQ. The CDR3 runs to 15 residues. As DNA, the CDR3 is TGCGCCAGCAGCTTGGTGGGACAGGGACAAGAGACCCAGTACTTC. Protein: CASSLVGQGQETQYF.

In this sample, this clone turned up once. The CDR3 region has the DNA TGTGCCAGTAGTATTAGGGGACAGGGGGCTTACAATGAGCAGTTCTTC. It codes for CASSIRGQGAYNEQFF. The chain links TRBV19 to TRBJ2-1, with 12 bases that match TRBD1. The germline CDR1 and CDR2 sequences are LNHDA and SQIVND (reference sequence). Trimming cost V 3 bases and J 4 bases; bases outside gene matches: 4. The CDR3 runs 16 residues.

This clone was counted only a few times. The CDR3 here is CATIPAAANTGELFF. The DNA for the CDR3 is TGCGCCACGATACCAGCGGCGGCCAACACCGGGGAGCTGTTTTTT. The V call is TRBV10-2, the J call TRBJ2-2, with D perhaps matching TRBD2 (5 bases). Per the germline V gene, CDR1 is WSHSY and CDR2 is SAAADI. The CDR3 spans 15 residues. Trimming cost V 10 bases and J 2 bases, with 17 bases left between them.

The V and J genes are TRBV28 and TRBJ1-2; perhaps TRBD1 as D (5 bases). Trimming left V 9 bases short and J 4 bases short, with 12 bases between. The germline gives CDR1 MDHEN, CDR2 SYDVKM. The CDR3 extends over 12 amino acids. The chain's CDR3 is CASAGIPYGYTF. CDR3 DNA: TGTGCCAGTGCAGGGATTCCCTATGGCTACACCTTC.

There are a few counts of this clone. The chain joins TRBV6-5 to TRBJ1-1; tentatively, D is TRBD1 (5 bases). Trimming shortened V by 6 bases and J by 0 bases, and 14 bases separated the two germline ends. CDR1 and CDR2 from the germline V gene are MNHEY and SVGAGI. The CDR3 contains 15 residues. CDR3 sequence reads: CASSRYLTVNTEAFF. The CDR3 region has the DNA TGTGCCAGCAGCCGCTACTTGACAGTGAACACTGAAGCTTTCTTT.

This chain uses TRBV6-5 with TRBJ2-1, with 9 positions matching TRBD1. The CDR3 is made up of 15 amino acids. J gave up 7 bases and V 1 base, and 5 bases lay outside the gene matches. Germline V gene sequence: CDR1 MNHEY, CDR2 SVGAGI. The CDR3 loop is CASSYLGQGKNEQFF. CDR3 coding DNA: TGTGCCAGCAGTTACTTGGGACAGGGAAAAAATGAGCAGTTCTTC.

The genes are TRBV20-1 and TRBJ1-1, with D maybe TRBD1 (5 bases). The V end was cut by 1 base, the J end by 11 bases, with 11 bases between. The length of the CDR3 is 11 residues. The germline V gene encodes CDR1 DFQATT and CDR2 SNEGSKA (reference sequence). CDR3 nucleotides: TGCAGTGCTAGAGTCGACAGAGAGGCTTTCTTT. Translation gives CSARVDREAFF.

This clone was seen a handful of times. The chain is built from TRBV25-1 and TRBJ2-3; TRBD2 aligns across 14 bases. Trimming removed 4 bases from V and 5 bases from J; junction bases left unmatched: 8. This CDR3 region has 17 residues. Germline assignment: CDR1 MGHDK and CDR2 SYGVNS. DNA of the CDR3: TGTGCCAGCAGTGGAGGACTAGCGGGAGGTGAAAGAGATACGCAGTATTTT. Translated: CASSGGLAGGERDTQYF.

The CDR3 sequence: CASSEAHNGRNEKLFF. CDR3 DNA: TGTGCCAGCAGTGAAGCGCATAACGGGAGGAATGAAAAACTGTTTTTT. This chain connects TRBV6-1 to TRBJ1-4; D unresolved. Germline CDR1 and CDR2: MNHNS and SASEGT. Trimming took 0 bases from V and 5 from J, leaving 13 bases between them. The CDR3 loop spans 16 amino acids.

This sequence joins TRBV28 and TRBJ1-5; a weak D match, TRBD1 (5 bases). From germline, CDR1 is MDHEN and CDR2 SYDVKM. The ends were cut back, 7 bases at V and 4 bases at J, with 17 bases in the middle. This CDR3 has 15 amino acids. The CDR3: CASTTGGSLNQPQHF. Here the CDR3 DNA reads TGTGCCAGCACCACCGGGGGAAGCCTTAATCAGCCCCAGCATTTT. Full variable domain (missing parts from reference TRBV28 and TRBJ1-5): DVKVTQSSRYLVKRTGEKVFLECVQDMDHENMFWYRQDPGLGLRLIYFSYDVKMKEKGDIPEGYSVSREKKERFSLILESASTNQTSMYLCASTTGGSLNQPQHFGDGTRLSIL.

V usage is TRBV4-1 and J usage is TRBJ2-3; tentatively, D is TRBD1 (5 bases). The germline V gene encodes CDR1 MGHRA and CDR2 YSYEKL. V was clipped by 0 bases and J by 6 bases, with 10 bases between them. The CDR3 contains 14 residues. DNA of the CDR3: TGCGCCAGCAGCCAAGAGTATTCAGGGGATACGCAGTATTTT. Translation: CASSQEYSGDTQYF.

This chain links TRBV4-1 with TRBJ1-1; a possible D gene is TRBD1 (6 bases). Germline V gives CDR1 MGHRA, CDR2 YSYEKL. Trimming left V 3 bases short and J 4 bases short, with 9 bases between. The CDR3 is 13 amino acids. CDR3 nucleotides: TGCGCCAGCAGCCAGGGGGCGGGCACTGAAGCTTTCTTT. It translates to CASSQGAGTEAFF.

The rearrangement links TRBV28 to TRBJ1-3, with 7 positions matching TRBD1. The V segment lost 2 bases and the J segment 3 bases; nucleotides outside the gene matches: 1. CDR3 length equals 14 residues. Germline V lookup: CDR1 MDHEN, CDR2 SYDVKM. CDR3 residues: CASSLTGVGNTIYF. Here the CDR3 DNA reads TGTGCCAGCAGTTTAACAGGGGTTGGAAACACCATATATTTT.

V and J are TRBV5-1 and TRBJ2-5, with 8 nucleotides matching TRBD2. J gave up 4 bases and V 2 bases, and 1 base lay outside the gene matches. CDR3 length: 13 residues. Germline loops: CDR1 SGHRS, CDR2 YFSETQ. The DNA of the CDR3 is TGCGCCAGCAGCTTCCTAGCGGGAGAGACCCAGTACTTC. Translated: CASSFLAGETQYF.

J is TRBJ1-1 and V is TRBV5-1, with D maybe TRBD1 (5 bases). Trimming removed 1 base at V and 8 bases at J, with 15 bases between. The CDR3 is 14 residues long. CDR1 is SGHRS and CDR2 is YFSETQ in the germline V gene. The CDR3 reads CASSLQGDVREAFF. The CDR3 nucleotides read TGCGCCAGCAGCTTGCAAGGGGATGTGAGAGAAGCTTTCTTT.

This clone was found a few times. Additional DNA sequences in this sample encode the identical CDR3. The chain joins TRBV5-4 to TRBJ1-5; maybe TRBD1 (5 bases). This CDR3 comprises 13 residues. Germline V gene lookup returns CDR1 SGHNT and CDR2 YYREEE (reference sequence). V lost 2 bases and J 5 bases, leaving 8 bases between the germline ends. CDR3 in DNA: TGTGCCAGCAGCTTAGGAGGGGATCAGCCCCAGCATTTT. This sequence encodes CASSLGGDQPQHF.

The CDR3 spells CASTRDSKGGEAFF. The CDR3 DNA reads as TGCGCCAGCACCAGGGACAGCAAAGGCGGGGAGGCTTTCTTT. The chain combines TRBV10-1 with TRBJ1-1, with 7 positions matching TRBD1. The CDR3 totals 14 residues. V dropped 7 bases and J dropped 11; count of bases not matched to a gene: 16. Germline V gives CDR1 WNHNN, CDR2 SYGVQD (reference sequence).